This T cell receptor beta chain was captured by sequencing in a study of cytomegalovirus exposure and HLA in healthy donors. Whole-study results and caveats: Exclusion as indistinguishable affected some V segments, including TRBV6-2 and TRBV6-3. In a later analysis, compared with equally common non-associated chains, HLA-associated beta chains were more expanded. Previously analyzed data showed that most TCR beta V segments were productive at a frequency of about 90% or about 30%.

Everyone who donated was a healthy bone marrow donor. Details on this clone: What it binds is not known.

PCR primers comprised 60 Vbeta and 13 Jbeta primers. Method: immunoSEQ multiplex PCR; TCRdb's copy keeps in-frame clones and lacks some. The sample records 95,000 to 100,000 clones, roughly 76% being singletons. The CDR3 has 15 residues. After removal of 3 bases from V and 4 bases from J, the junction contained 8 bases not matched to a gene. Sequencing input: PBMCs. This rearrangement joins TRBV23-1 to TRBJ1-1, with 7 bases aligning to TRBD1. TRBV23-1 is given ORF status, its function remaining uncertain. This TCR came from a man aged 35 to 55 in good health and CMV-seronegative. CDR3 in DNA: TGCGCCAGCAGTCACCGACAGGGTCGGGGCACTGAAGCTTTCTTT. Its translation is CASSHRQGRGTEAFF.